This TCR beta chain was captured by sequencing in a study of T cells in Graves' hyperthyroidism and ophthalmopathy. Study findings and constraints: Ophthalmopathy, which appeared later, was predicted by the model a median about 6.8 months before onset. Most thyroid clonotypes expanded above 0.001 were also detected in blood.

Germline CDR1 MNHNY, CDR2 SVGAGI (reference sequence). The CDR3 covers 15 residues. Between the trimmed V and J ends, which lost 4 bases and 0 bases, there was a span of 13 bases. As regards this clonotype: Its specificity is unknown.

Diagnoses used clinical symptoms, serum thyroxine and TRAb, thyroid ultrasound and orbital computed tomography. The TCR beta CDR3 regions underwent amplification using RNA transcripts as the source. The primer set for the first-round RT-PCR of the TCR CDR3 was HTBI. TCRdb recomputed calls from the multiplex PCR reads with MiXCR, one row per CDR3 protein. The top ten clones hold about two fifths of a sample with more than 500,000 distinct CDR3 sequences, 40% to 55% of them seen once. Sequences were obtained from peripheral blood or thyroid tissue (not recorded which). This TCR was sampled from an adult woman with Graves' disease, either hyperthyroidism or ophthalmopathy (not recorded which). The gene calls are TRBV6-6 and TRBJ2-7; the D gene is possibly TRBD1 (6 bases). As DNA, the CDR3 is TGTGCCAGCAGTTCACACGACAGGAACTCCTACGAGCAGTACTTC. It is translated as CASSSHDRNSYEQYF.